The 18 T cell receptor beta chains in this list originate from one sample, sequenced in a study of cytomegalovirus exposure and HLA in healthy donors. This PCR relied on a set of 60 Vbeta primers and 13 Jbeta primers. Libraries were prepared by immunoSEQ multiplex PCR; TCRdb keeps only in-frame clonotypes and omits some of them. The top ten clones hold 2% to 2.5% of a sample with hundreds of thousands of clones, about 75% of them seen once. Sequences were obtained from PBMCs. The receptors here all came from a female donor in good health and CMV-seronegative.

The chain combines TRBV27 with TRBJ2-5, with D possibly matching TRBD2 (5 bases). The J call may be wrong; the DNA end is better matched by TRBJ2-7. From germline, CDR1 is MNHEY and CDR2 SMNVEV (reference sequence). This CDR3 spans 14 amino acids. The CDR3, as DNA: TGTGCCAGCAGTTTATCGGGAGCAACCTACGAGCAGTACTTC. This sequence encodes CASSLSGATYEQYF.

The chain couples TRBV6-1 to TRBJ2-5; 9 bases map to TRBD1. Germline lookup yields CDR1 MNHNS and CDR2 SASEGT. After removal of 6 bases from V and 5 bases from J, the junction contained 10 bases not matched to a gene. This CDR3 contains 15 residues. The DNA for the CDR3 is TGTGCCAGCAGGCCTACCGGGACAGGGATTGAGACCCAGTACTTC. It codes for CASRPTGTGIETQYF.

The V and J genes are TRBV28 and TRBJ2-1; 9 bases fit TRBD1. V gave up 4 bases and J gave up 7 bases; unmatched junction bases: 8. The CDR3 is made up of 15 amino acids. Germline V gene lookup returns CDR1 MDHEN and CDR2 SYDVKM. This CDR3 reads CASSYPPGQGNEQFF. CDR3 DNA: TGTGCCAGCAGTTACCCCCCGGGACAGGGTAATGAGCAGTTCTTC.

This clone was observed once. The J gene is TRBJ2-1, the V gene TRBV21-1; TRBD2 is taken as the D call from the table, unchecked against the DNA. TRBV21-1 is given as a pseudogene. This CDR3 has 17 residues. As DNA, the CDR3 is TGTGCCAGCAGCAAAGTGTGCCTAGCGGGAAAGTTTAGTGAGCAGTTCTTC. It codes for CASSKVCLAGKFSEQFF.

This clone showed up just once. In the same sample, other DNA sequences code for this CDR3. The chain combines TRBV27 with TRBJ1-2; weak D call: TRBD1 (6 bases). Per the germline V gene, CDR1 is MNHEY and CDR2 is SMNVEV (reference sequence). Trimming shortened V by 3 bases and J by 2 bases, and 7 bases separated the two germline ends. The CDR3 totals 13 residues. CDR3 residues: CASSFRGNYGYTF. The CDR3 DNA reads TGTGCCAGCAGTTTTAGGGGGAACTATGGCTACACCTTC.

The chain couples TRBV12-5 to TRBJ1-5, with TRBD1 matching over 8 bases. Trimming took 1 base from V and 8 from J; bases not matched to a gene: 7. This CDR3 has 15 amino acids. CDR1 is LGHNT, CDR2 FRNRAP, per germline. CDR3 sequence reads: CASGLGSGGAEPQHF. The CDR3, as DNA: TGTGCTAGTGGTTTGGGTTCAGGGGGCGCGGAGCCCCAGCATTTT.

The chain combines TRBV4-1 with TRBJ2-7, with D tentatively TRBD1 (6 bases). The V gene lost 4 bases and the J gene lost 3 bases, with 13 bases spanning the gap. Germline V lookup: CDR1 MGHRA, CDR2 YSYEKL. This CDR3 contains 14 residues. This CDR3 is CASSLRGLGYEQYF. In DNA form, the CDR3 reads TGCGCCAGCAGCCTCAGGGGTCTCGGCTACGAGCAGTACTTC.

This clone was detected only a few times. This rearrangement joins TRBV4-1 to TRBJ1-1; D gene ambiguous. The V and J ends lost 0 bases and 0 bases respectively, with 11 bases between them. Germline CDR1 is MGHRA and CDR2 is YSYEKL. CDR3 size: 16 residues. DNA of the CDR3: TGCGCCAGCAGCCAAGATCCTCCCCCCGTGAACACTGAAGCTTTCTTT. Translating gives CASSQDPPPVNTEAFF.

In its sample, this clone was seen a few times. The gene calls are TRBV5-6 and TRBJ2-7; the match to TRBD2 covers 8 bases. V lost 6 bases to trimming and J lost 0 bases; unmatched junction nucleotides: 5. The CDR3 is made up of 14 amino acids. CDR1 is SGHDT and CDR2 is YYEEEE in the germline V gene. The CDR3 DNA reads as TGTGCCAGCACCCTACTAGCGGTCTCCTACGAGCAGTACTTC. Amino acid sequence: CASTLLAVSYEQYF.

This clone has just a few counts. The chain carries TRBV10-1 and TRBJ2-1, with 7 bases aligning to TRBD2. The CDR3 totals 15 residues. CDR1 is WNHNN and CDR2 is SYGVQD in the germline V gene (reference sequence). Unmatched junction bases numbered 8, after V lost 3 bases and J lost 6 bases. CDR3 sequence reads: CASSDKAGVSNEQFF. For the CDR3, the DNA is TGCGCCAGCAGTGATAAGGCGGGAGTATCCAATGAGCAGTTCTTC.

The chain has TRBV7-6 and TRBJ2-7, with a weak D call TRBD2 (6 bases). The CDR3 length is 15 residues. Germline CDR1 is SGHVS and CDR2 is FNYEAQ. V lost 1 base and J 4 bases, leaving 14 bases between the germline ends. CDR3 residues: CASSLVTSRRYEQYF. The CDR3 DNA reads TGTGCCAGCAGCTTAGTTACTAGCAGGAGGTACGAGCAGTACTTC.

J is TRBJ1-1 and V is TRBV29-1, with D perhaps TRBD1 (6 bases). This CDR3 contains 12 residues. Germline CDR1 and CDR2: SQVTM and ANQGSEA. Trimming took off 4 bases at V and 4 bases at J, with 10 bases between the two ends. The CDR3 here is CSVGTASTEAFF. CDR3 sequence (DNA): TGCAGCGTTGGGACAGCGAGCACTGAAGCTTTCTTT.

J is TRBJ2-3 and V is TRBV2; the match to TRBD1 covers 7 bases. In germline, CDR1 is SNHLY, CDR2 FYNNEI. V was pared by 9 bases and J by 2 bases, with 5 bases of the junction left unmatched. CDR3 length equals 13 residues. The chain's CDR3 is CASGQEVTDTQYF. CDR3 DNA: TGTGCCAGTGGACAGGAAGTCACAGATACGCAGTATTTT. Full variable domain (missing parts from reference TRBV2 and TRBJ2-3): EPEVTQTPSHQVTQMGQEVILRCVPISNHLYFYWYRQILGQKVEFLVSFYNNEISEKSEIFDDQFSVERPDGSNFTLKIRSTKLEDSAMYFCASGQEVTDTQYFGPGTRLTVL.

There are a few counts of this clone. This sample includes further DNA sequences coding for the same CDR3. The chain joins TRBV6-5 to TRBJ2-1; 7 nucleotides line up with TRBD2. This CDR3 is 14 amino acids long. Trimming removed 6 bases from V and 6 bases from J; junction bases left unmatched: 8. Germline loops: CDR1 MNHEY, CDR2 SVGAGI. The CDR3 sequence is CASRLAGEANEQFF. CDR3 in DNA: TGTGCCAGCAGACTCGCGGGAGAAGCCAATGAGCAGTTCTTC.

V gene TRBV7-2 combines with J gene TRBJ1-1; no clear D gene. This CDR3 is 13 amino acids long. Per germline, CDR1 SGHTA and CDR2 FQGNSA. Trimming took 5 bases from V and 5 from J, leaving 12 bases between them. CDR3 loop: CASSPGLVTEAFF. Written as DNA, the CDR3 is TGTGCCAGCAGCCCCGGACTGGTTACTGAAGCTTTCTTT.

V usage is TRBV7-9 and J usage is TRBJ2-5; a possible D gene is TRBD1 (5 bases). CDR1 and CDR2 from the germline V gene are SEHNR and FQNEAQ (reference sequence). CDR3 length: 14 amino acids. V shed 2 bases and J shed 11 bases, with 18 bases lying between them. CDR3 loop: CASSLMSGLREQYF. CDR3 DNA sequence: TGTGCCAGCAGCTTAATGTCAGGGCTCAGAGAGCAGTACTTC.

V is TRBV27 and J is TRBJ2-7; 7 nucleotides agree with TRBD1. Trimming took 2 bases from V and 3 from J; bases not matched to a gene: 7. Germline lookup yields CDR1 MNHEY and CDR2 SMNVEV (reference sequence). The CDR3 runs 15 residues. This chain's CDR3 is CASSLIGGDHYEQYF. The CDR3 DNA is TGTGCCAGCAGTTTAATAGGGGGCGACCACTACGAGCAGTACTTC.

The chain is built from TRBV27 and TRBJ2-1; 9 bases line up with TRBD2. The CDR3 covers 16 residues. CDR1 and CDR2 from the germline V gene are MNHEY and SMNVEV (reference sequence). V was clipped by 0 bases and J by 5 bases; unmatched bases: 5. The CDR3 is CASSLSLAGSNNEQFF. The CDR3, as DNA: TGTGCCAGCAGTTTATCGCTAGCGGGATCAAACAATGAGCAGTTCTTC.